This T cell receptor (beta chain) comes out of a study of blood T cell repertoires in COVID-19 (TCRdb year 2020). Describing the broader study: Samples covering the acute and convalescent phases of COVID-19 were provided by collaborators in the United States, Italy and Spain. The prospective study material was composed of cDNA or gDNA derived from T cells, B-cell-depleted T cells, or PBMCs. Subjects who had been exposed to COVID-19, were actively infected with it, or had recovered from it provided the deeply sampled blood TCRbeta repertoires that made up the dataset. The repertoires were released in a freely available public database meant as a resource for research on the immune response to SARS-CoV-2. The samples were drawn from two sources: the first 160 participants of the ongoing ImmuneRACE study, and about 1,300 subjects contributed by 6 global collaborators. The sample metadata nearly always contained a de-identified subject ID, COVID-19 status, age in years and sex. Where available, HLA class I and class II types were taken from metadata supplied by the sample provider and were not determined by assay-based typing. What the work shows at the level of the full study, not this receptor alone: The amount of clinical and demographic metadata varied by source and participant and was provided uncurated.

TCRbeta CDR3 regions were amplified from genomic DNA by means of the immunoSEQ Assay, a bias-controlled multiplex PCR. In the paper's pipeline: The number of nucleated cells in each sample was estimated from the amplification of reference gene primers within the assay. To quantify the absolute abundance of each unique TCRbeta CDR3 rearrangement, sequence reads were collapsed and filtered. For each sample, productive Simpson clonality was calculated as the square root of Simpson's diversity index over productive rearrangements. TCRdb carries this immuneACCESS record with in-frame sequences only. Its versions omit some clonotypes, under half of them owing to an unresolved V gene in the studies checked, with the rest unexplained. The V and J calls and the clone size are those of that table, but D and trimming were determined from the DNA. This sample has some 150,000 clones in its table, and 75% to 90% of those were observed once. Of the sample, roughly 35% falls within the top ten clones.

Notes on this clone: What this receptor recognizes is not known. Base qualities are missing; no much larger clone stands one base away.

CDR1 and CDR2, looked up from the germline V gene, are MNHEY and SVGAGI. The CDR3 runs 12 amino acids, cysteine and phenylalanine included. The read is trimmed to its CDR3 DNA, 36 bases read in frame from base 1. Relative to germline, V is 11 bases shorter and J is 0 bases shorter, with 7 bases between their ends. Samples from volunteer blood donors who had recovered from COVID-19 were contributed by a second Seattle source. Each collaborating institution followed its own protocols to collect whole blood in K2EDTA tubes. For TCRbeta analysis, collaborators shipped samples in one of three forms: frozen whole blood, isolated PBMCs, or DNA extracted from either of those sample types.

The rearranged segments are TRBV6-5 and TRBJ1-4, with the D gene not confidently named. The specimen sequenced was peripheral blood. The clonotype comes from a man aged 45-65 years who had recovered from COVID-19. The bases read TGTGCCTGCGGGACAACTAATGAAAAACTGTTTTTT. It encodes CACGTTNEKLFF.